This TCR beta chain was found in a study of identical twins. The study, taken as a whole, reports: Interpretation of the results relied on cross-sectional statistical analysis and not on following the same donors. Among beta out-of-frame sequences, excess sharing between twins appeared weaker.

Comments on this clonotype: Its antigen is unknown.

MiXCR was run by TCRdb on the 5' RACE reads, yielding one entry per CDR3 protein. This sample carries 220,000 or so distinct CDR3 sequences, roughly 7% of them seen once, and the ten largest clones take under 4%. CDR1 SGHAT and CDR2 FQNNGV come from the germline V gene. V was pared by 1 base and J by 1 base, with 10 bases between. This CDR3 region has 15 residues. Healthy Caucasian donors formed the entire cohort. The sample also formed part of further work on yellow fever vaccine responses in identical twins.

The material sequenced was memory (CD45RO+) T cells sorted from blood. The sequence derives from a woman between 18 and 29 years old in good health. This chain joins TRBV11-2 and TRBJ1-1; D unresolved. The chain's CDR3 is CASSLGMERNTEAFF. The CDR3 DNA reads TGTGCCAGCAGCTTAGGGATGGAACGGAACACTGAAGCTTTCTTT.